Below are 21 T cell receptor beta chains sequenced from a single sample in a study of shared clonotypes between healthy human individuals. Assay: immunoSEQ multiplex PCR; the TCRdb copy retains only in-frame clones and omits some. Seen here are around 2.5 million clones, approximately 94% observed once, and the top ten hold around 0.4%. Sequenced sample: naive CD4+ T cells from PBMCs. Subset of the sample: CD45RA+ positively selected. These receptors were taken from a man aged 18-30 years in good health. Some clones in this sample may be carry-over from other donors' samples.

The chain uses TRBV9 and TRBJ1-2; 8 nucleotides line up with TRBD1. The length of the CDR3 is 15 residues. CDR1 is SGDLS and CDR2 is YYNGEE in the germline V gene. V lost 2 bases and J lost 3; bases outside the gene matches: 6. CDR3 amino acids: CASSVRRQGYYGYTF. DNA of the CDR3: TGTGCCAGCAGCGTGAGGAGACAGGGGTACTATGGCTACACCTTC. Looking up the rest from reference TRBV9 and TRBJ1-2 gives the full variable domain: DSGVTQTPKHLITATGQRVTLRCSPRSGDLSVYWYQQSLDQGLQFLIQYYNGEERAKGNILERFSAQQFPDLHSELNLSSLELGDSALYFCASSVRRQGYYGYTFGSGTRLTVV.

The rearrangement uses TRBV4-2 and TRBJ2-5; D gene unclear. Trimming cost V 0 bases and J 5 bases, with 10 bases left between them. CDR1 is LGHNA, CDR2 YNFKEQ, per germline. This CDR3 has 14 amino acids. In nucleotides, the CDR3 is TGTGCCAGCAGCCAAGATTGGGTCAGCGAGACCCAGTACTTC. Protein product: CASSQDWVSETQYF.

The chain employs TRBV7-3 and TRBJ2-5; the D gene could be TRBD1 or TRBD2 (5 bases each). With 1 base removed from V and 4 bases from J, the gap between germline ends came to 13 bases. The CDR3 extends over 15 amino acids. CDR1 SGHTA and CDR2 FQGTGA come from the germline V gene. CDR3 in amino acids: CASSLSAGGGETQYF. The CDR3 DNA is TGTGCCAGCAGCTTAAGTGCCGGTGGGGGAGAGACCCAGTACTTC.

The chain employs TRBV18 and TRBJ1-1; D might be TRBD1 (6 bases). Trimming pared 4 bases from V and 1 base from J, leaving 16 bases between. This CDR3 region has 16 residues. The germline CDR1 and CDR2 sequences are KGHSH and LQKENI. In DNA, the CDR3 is TGTGCCAGCTCACGGGGGGCCCTAGTTCAGAACACTGAAGCTTTCTTT. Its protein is CASSRGALVQNTEAFF. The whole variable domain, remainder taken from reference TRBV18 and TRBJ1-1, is NAGVMQNPRHLVRRRGQEARLRCSPMKGHSHVYWYRQLPEEGLKFMVYLQKENIIDESGMPKERFSAEFPKEGPSILRIQQVVRGDSAAYFCASSRGALVQNTEAFFGQGTRLTVV.

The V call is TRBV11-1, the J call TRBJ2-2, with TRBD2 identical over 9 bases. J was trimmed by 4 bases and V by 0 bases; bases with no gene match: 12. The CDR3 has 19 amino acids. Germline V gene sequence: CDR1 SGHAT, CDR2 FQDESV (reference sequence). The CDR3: CASSLAQLAGPAGTGELFF. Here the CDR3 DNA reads TGTGCCAGCAGCTTAGCGCAACTAGCGGGCCCCGCGGGCACCGGGGAGCTGTTTTTT.

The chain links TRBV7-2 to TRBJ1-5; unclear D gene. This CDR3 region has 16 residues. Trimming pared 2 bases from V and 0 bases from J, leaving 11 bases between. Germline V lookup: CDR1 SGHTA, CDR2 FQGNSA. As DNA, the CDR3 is TGTGCCAGCAGCTTACTGGGAATTGATAGCAATCAGCCCCAGCATTTT. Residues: CASSLLGIDSNQPQHF.

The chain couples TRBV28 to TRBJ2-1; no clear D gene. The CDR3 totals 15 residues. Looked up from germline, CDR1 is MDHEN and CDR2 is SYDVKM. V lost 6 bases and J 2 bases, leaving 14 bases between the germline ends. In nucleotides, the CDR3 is TGTGCCAGCAGGACCGGCGGACCGCCCTACAATGAGCAGTTCTTC. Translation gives CASRTGGPPYNEQFF.

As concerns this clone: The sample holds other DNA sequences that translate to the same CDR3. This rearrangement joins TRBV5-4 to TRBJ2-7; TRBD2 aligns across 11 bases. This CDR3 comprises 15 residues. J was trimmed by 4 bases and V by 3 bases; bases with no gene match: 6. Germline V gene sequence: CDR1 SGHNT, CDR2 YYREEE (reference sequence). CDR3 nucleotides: TGTGCCAGCAGCTCCGGGACTAGCGGATTATACGAGCAGTACTTC. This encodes CASSSGTSGLYEQYF.

The CDR3 DNA is TGTGCCAGCAGCTTAGAGACAGGGGCTAGCCTCTATGGCTACACCTTC. Translation: CASSLETGASLYGYTF. The chain carries TRBV7-2 and TRBJ1-2, with 8 nucleotides matching TRBD1. The CDR3 runs to 16 residues. V was pared by 1 base and J by 4 bases, with 8 bases of the junction left unmatched. CDR1 is SGHTA and CDR2 is FQGNSA in the germline V gene.

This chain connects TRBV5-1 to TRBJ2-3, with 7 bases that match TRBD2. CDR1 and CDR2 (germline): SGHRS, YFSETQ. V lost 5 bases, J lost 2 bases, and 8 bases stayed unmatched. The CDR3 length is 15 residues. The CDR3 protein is CASRPPGLNTDTQYF. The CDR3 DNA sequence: TGCGCCAGCAGGCCTCCGGGACTAAACACAGATACGCAGTATTTT.

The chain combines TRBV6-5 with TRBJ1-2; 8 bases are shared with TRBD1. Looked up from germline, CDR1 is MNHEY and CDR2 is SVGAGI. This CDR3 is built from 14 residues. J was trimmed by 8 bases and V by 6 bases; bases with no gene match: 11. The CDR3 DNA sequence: TGTGCCAGCAGGCCGCCCGCAGGGGGCCACGGCTACACCTTC. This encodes CASRPPAGGHGYTF.

The CDR3 protein is CASSLTGEYGTQYF. The DNA of the CDR3 is TGTGCCAGCAGCTTGACAGGGGAATATGGGACCCAGTACTTC. The V and J genes are TRBV5-4 and TRBJ2-5, with 7 bases fitting TRBD1. The germline V gene has CDR1 SGHNT and CDR2 YYREEE (reference sequence). Trimming cost V 1 base and J 7 bases; bases outside gene matches: 7. CDR3 length equals 14 residues. The full variable domain, rest sourced from reference TRBV5-4 and TRBJ2-5, is ETGVTQSPTHLIKTRGQQVTLRCSSQSGHNTVSWYQQALGQGPQFIFQYYREEENGRGNFPPRFSGLQFPNYSSELNVNALELDDSALYLCASSLTGEYGTQYFGPGTRLLVL.

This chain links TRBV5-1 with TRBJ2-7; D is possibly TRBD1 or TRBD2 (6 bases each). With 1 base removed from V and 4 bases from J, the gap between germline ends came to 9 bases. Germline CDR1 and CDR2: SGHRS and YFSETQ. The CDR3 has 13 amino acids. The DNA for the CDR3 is TGCGCCAGCAGCTTGAGGGGGGAGTACGAGCAGTACTTC. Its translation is CASSLRGEYEQYF.

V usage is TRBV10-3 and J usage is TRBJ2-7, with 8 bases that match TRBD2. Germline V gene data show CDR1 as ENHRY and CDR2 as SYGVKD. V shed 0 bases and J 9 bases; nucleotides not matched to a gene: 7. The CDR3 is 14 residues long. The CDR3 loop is CAISESTGGGRQYF. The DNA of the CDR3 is TGTGCCATCAGTGAGTCTACGGGAGGGGGACGGCAGTACTTC.

The CDR3 loop reads CASGQGATDTQYF. The CDR3 nucleotides are TGTGCCAGCGGACAGGGGGCAACAGATACGCAGTATTTT. This sequence joins TRBV7-3 and TRBJ2-3, with 11 bases identical to TRBD1. With 8 bases clipped from V and 3 bases from J, the junction kept 1 base outside the gene matches. This CDR3 has 13 amino acids. In germline, CDR1 is SGHTA, CDR2 FQGTGA.

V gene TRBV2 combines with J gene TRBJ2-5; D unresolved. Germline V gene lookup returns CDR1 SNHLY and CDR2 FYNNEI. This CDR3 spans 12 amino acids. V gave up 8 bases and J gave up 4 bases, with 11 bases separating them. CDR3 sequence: CASGASRETQYF. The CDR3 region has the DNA TGTGCCAGCGGAGCCAGCAGAGAGACCCAGTACTTC.

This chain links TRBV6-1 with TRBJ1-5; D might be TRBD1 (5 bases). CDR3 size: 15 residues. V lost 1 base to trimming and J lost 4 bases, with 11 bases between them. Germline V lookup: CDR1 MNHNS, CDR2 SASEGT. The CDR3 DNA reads TGTGCCAGCAGTGAAGGCCGGGACCCTAATCAGCCCCAGCATTTT. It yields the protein CASSEGRDPNQPQHF.

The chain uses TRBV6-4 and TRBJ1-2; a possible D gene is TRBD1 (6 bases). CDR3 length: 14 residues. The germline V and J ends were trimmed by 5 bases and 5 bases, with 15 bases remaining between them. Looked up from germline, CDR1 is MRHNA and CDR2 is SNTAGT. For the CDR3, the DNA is TGTGCCAGCAGTCCCGGGACAACTACGTATGGCTACACCTTC. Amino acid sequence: CASSPGTTTYGYTF.

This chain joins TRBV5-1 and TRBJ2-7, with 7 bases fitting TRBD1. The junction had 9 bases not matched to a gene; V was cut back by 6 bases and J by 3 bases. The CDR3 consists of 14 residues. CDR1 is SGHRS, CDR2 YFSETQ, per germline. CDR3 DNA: TGCGCCAGCACAGGGGACAGTTGGGACTACGAGCAGTACTTC. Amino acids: CASTGDSWDYEQYF.

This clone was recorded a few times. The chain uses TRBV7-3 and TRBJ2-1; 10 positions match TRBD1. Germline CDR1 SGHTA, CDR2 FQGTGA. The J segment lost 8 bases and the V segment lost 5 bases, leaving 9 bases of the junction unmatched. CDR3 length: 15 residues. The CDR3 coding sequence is TGTGCCAGCAGCCCCGGGGGACAGGGGTTCCATGAGCAGTTCTTC. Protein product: CASSPGGQGFHEQFF. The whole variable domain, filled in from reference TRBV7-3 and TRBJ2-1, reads GAGVSQTPSNKVTEKGKYVELRCDPISGHTALYWYRQSLGQGPEFLIYFQGTGAADDSGLPNDRFFAVRPEGSVSTLKIQRTERGDSAVYLCASSPGGQGFHEQFFGPGTRLTVL.

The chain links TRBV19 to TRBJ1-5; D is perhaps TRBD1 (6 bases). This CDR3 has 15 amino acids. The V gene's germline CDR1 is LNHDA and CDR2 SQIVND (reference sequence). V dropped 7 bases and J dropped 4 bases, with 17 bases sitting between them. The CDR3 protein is CASTPRGGGNQPQHF. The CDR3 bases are TGTGCCAGTACTCCGAGGGGAGGGGGTAATCAGCCCCAGCATTTT.